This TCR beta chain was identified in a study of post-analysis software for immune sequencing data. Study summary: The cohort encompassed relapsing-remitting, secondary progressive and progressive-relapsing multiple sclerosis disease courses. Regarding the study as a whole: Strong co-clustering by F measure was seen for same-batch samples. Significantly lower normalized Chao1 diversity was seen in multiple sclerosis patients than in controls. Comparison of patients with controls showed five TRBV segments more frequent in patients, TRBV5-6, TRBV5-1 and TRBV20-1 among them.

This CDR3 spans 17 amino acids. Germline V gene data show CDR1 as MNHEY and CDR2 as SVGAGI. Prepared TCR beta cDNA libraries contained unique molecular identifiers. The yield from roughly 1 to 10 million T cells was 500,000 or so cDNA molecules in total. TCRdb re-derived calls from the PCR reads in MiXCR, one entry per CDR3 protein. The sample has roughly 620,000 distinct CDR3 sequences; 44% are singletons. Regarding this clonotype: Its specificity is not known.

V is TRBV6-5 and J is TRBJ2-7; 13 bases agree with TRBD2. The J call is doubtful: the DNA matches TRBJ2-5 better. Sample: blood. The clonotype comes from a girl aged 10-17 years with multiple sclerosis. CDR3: CASSHSGTSGAGETQYF. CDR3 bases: TGTGCCAGCAGCCACTCAGGGACTAGCGGGGCAGGGGAGACCCAGTACTTC.